The 13 T cell receptor beta chains below come from one sample, sequenced in a study of shared clonotypes between healthy human individuals. The protocol was immunoSEQ multiplex PCR, while the TCRdb copy is restricted to in-frame clones and leaves out a portion. The repertoire includes just over 2,000,000 clones, roughly 94% of them detected once, and 0.13% sits in the top ten. Input material: naive CD4+ T cells sorted from blood. The subset denotes: CD45RA+ positively selected. The receptors were gathered from a man in his late teens or twenties in good health.

About this clone: The sample has other DNA sequences that encode this CDR3 too. V is TRBV7-9 and J is TRBJ1-4; D is possibly TRBD1 (6 bases). This CDR3 has 15 residues. Germline V gives CDR1 SEHNR, CDR2 FQNEAQ (reference sequence). V lost 4 bases, J lost 0 bases, and 9 bases lay in between. CDR3 sequence (DNA): TGTGCCAGCAGCTCGGACAGAGCAACTAATGAAAAACTGTTTTTT. The encoded protein is CASSSDRATNEKLFF.

The chain carries TRBV29-1 and TRBJ2-1; tentatively, D is TRBD1 (7 bases). The CDR3 length is 13 residues. CDR1 and CDR2 (germline): SQVTM, ANQGSEA. Trimming shortened V by 5 bases and J by 7 bases, and 15 bases separated the two germline ends. The CDR3 nucleotides are TGCAGCGTTCCAGGGGGGAAGGTAAATGAGCAGTTCTTC. Amino acids: CSVPGGKVNEQFF.

The V call is TRBV5-6, the J call TRBJ1-2; D call uncertain. Germline CDR1 reads SGHDT; CDR2 reads YYEEEE. There are 14 residues in the CDR3. Trimming took 3 bases from V and 4 from J, leaving 13 bases between them. CDR3 sequence reads: CASSSWWVLYGYTF. The CDR3 bases are TGTGCCAGCAGCTCATGGTGGGTTCTCTATGGCTACACCTTC. The entire variable domain, with the rest obtained from reference TRBV5-6 and TRBJ1-2, is as follows: DAGVTQSPTHLIKTRGQQVTLRCSPKSGHDTVSWYQQALGQGPQFIFQYYEEEERQRGNFPDRFSGHQFPNYSSELNVNALLLGDSALYLCASSSWWVLYGYTFGSGTRLTVV.

J is TRBJ1-1 and V is TRBV5-4, with 10 nucleotides matching TRBD1. With V trimmed by 3 bases and J by 4 bases, 0 bases remained unmatched. The CDR3 loop spans 13 amino acids. Germline loops: CDR1 SGHNT, CDR2 YYREEE (reference sequence). In nucleotides, the CDR3 is TGTGCCAGCAGCTGGACAGGGGGCACTGAAGCTTTCTTT. Amino acid sequence: CASSWTGGTEAFF.

The chain combines TRBV9 with TRBJ2-3; 7 positions match TRBD2. The CDR3 is 16 amino acids. Germline CDR1 reads SGDLS; CDR2 reads YYNGEE. With 3 bases clipped from V and 7 bases from J, the junction kept 14 bases outside the gene matches. CDR3 in DNA: TGTGCCAGCAGCGCCATGGTCGGGGAGGGCCTTTATACGCAGTATTTT. Translation: CASSAMVGEGLYTQYF.

V and J are TRBV19 and TRBJ1-6; 10 nucleotides match TRBD1. Germline assignment: CDR1 LNHDA and CDR2 SQIVND (reference sequence). The V segment lost 5 bases and the J segment 9 bases; nucleotides outside the gene matches: 16. The CDR3 runs to 18 residues. For the CDR3, the DNA is TGTGCCAGTAGTTTCCAGGGGCGGAGACAGGGGGCGAGTTCACCCCTCCACTTT. Translating it yields CASSFQGRRQGASSPLHF.

The chain carries TRBV5-1 and TRBJ2-7; TRBD2 aligns across 7 bases. The CDR3 runs to 14 residues. Germline lookup yields CDR1 SGHRS and CDR2 YFSETQ. V shed 4 bases, J shed 0 bases, and the junction held 4 bases outside the gene matches. The CDR3: CASSPPGGSYEQYF. CDR3 coding DNA: TGCGCCAGCAGCCCCCCGGGGGGCTCCTACGAGCAGTACTTC.

This clone was counted only a few times. The chain carries TRBV19 and TRBJ1-2; 8 bases fit TRBD1. Unmatched junction bases numbered 12, after V lost 6 bases and J lost 6 bases. This CDR3 region has 15 residues. CDR1 LNHDA and CDR2 SQIVND come from the germline V gene (reference sequence). The DNA of the CDR3 is TGTGCCAGTAGACAGGCAGGGGGCCGAATGGATGGCTACACCTTC. It translates to CASRQAGGRMDGYTF.

The chain joins TRBV4-1 to TRBJ2-1; 9 nucleotides match TRBD2. Unmatched junction bases numbered 8, after V lost 2 bases and J lost 6 bases. The CDR3 sequence is 16 residues long. The germline CDR1 and CDR2 sequences are MGHRA and YSYEKL. This CDR3 is CASSQRTSEAFNEQFF. The DNA of the CDR3 is TGCGCCAGCAGCCAAAGGACTAGCGAGGCATTCAATGAGCAGTTCTTC.

This chain joins TRBV5-1 and TRBJ2-7, with 8 nucleotides matching TRBD1. Germline CDR1 SGHRS, CDR2 YFSETQ. The CDR3 runs 16 residues. After removal of 0 bases from V and 4 bases from J, the junction contained 9 bases not matched to a gene. The CDR3: CASSLATGQGIYEQYF. The DNA of the CDR3 is TGCGCCAGCAGCTTGGCCACTGGACAGGGTATATACGAGCAGTACTTC.

Regarding this clone: The same CDR3 is also encoded by other DNA sequences in this sample. The CDR3 is CASSPPGQTYEQYF. In DNA, the CDR3 is TGTGCCAGCTCACCGCCGGGACAAACCTACGAGCAGTACTTC. The chain links TRBV18 to TRBJ2-7, with D perhaps matching TRBD1 (6 bases). The CDR3 is 14 amino acids. V was clipped by 3 bases and J by 2 bases, with 11 bases between them. Per the germline V gene, CDR1 is KGHSH and CDR2 is LQKENI.

V is TRBV27 and J is TRBJ1-2; D might be TRBD1 (5 bases). CDR1 MNHEY and CDR2 SMNVEV come from the germline V gene (reference sequence). The CDR3 sequence is 14 residues long. V dropped 3 bases and J dropped 4 bases, with 12 bases sitting between them. CDR3 DNA: TGTGCCAGCAGTTTTCGACAGAGCCCCTATGGCTACACCTTC. This codes for CASSFRQSPYGYTF.

The V gene is TRBV5-4, the J gene TRBJ2-2; D unclear. This CDR3 region has 13 residues. The V and J ends lost 6 bases and 4 bases respectively, with 10 bases between them. From germline, CDR1 is SGHNT and CDR2 YYREEE (reference sequence). The CDR3 loop reads CASKPQITGELFF. CDR3 DNA: TGTGCCAGCAAACCCCAAATCACCGGGGAGCTGTTTTTT.